This T cell receptor beta chain appears in the sequencing data of a study of T cells in Graves' hyperthyroidism and ophthalmopathy. Overall study findings and caveats: In blood, most of the thyroid clonotypes expanded above 0.001 were also present.

Germline lookup yields CDR1 DFQATT and CDR2 SNEGSKA (reference sequence). The CDR3 loop spans 13 amino acids. The V end was cut by 1 base, the J end by 2 bases, with 8 bases between. Authors of the study amplified TCR beta CDR3 regions from RNA transcripts. HTBI primers were employed in a first-round RT-PCR of the TCR CDR3. TCRdb reprocessed the multiplex PCR reads via MiXCR and lists one record per CDR3 protein. The sample yields approximately 400,000 distinct CDR3 sequences, about 14% seen once. This clonotype has a count of ten or more. What it binds is not known. Under 3 months was the duration of disease in ophthalmopathy patients, who also had a Clinical Activity Score of at least 3 and a NOSPECS grade of at least 4. Clinicians diagnosed patients from clinical symptoms, serum thyroxine and TRAb, thyroid ultrasound and orbital computed tomography.

The specimen sequenced was blood. The chain carries TRBV20-1 and TRBJ1-1, with D maybe TRBD1 (6 bases). The TCR was taken from a man aged 50-60 years with Graves' ophthalmopathy. The CDR3 DNA reads TGCAGTGCTAGAGGACAGGCCAACACTGAAGCTTTCTTT. It translates to CSARGQANTEAFF.